A selection of T cell receptor beta chains follows, all from one sample in a study of human T cells and chemical hapten exposure. TCRdb used MiXCR to reprocess the RACE reads, holding one entry per CDR3 protein. The sample gives roughly 380,000 distinct CDR3 sequences, roughly 5.3% of which show up once; just over 2.5% is in the top ten. Sequenced here: whole blood, sampled in connection with sensitization to the hapten diphenylcyclopropenone (DPC). The receptors were sampled from a woman in her fifties or sixties with alopecia areata. Some clones in this sample may be carry-over from other donors' samples. CDR3s include the opening cysteine and the closing phenylalanine or tryptophan. D genes are given only for firm matches. Size values are once, few and many counts, or a class for expanded clones, and some rows have none.

D: .
size: .
V: TRBV9
J: TRBJ2-7
DNA: TGTGCCAGCAGCGTAGGAGGAAAAGACTACGAGCAGTACTTC
CDR3: CASSVGGKDYEQYF

D: .
size: .
V: TRBV7-9
J: TRBJ2-1
DNA: TGTGCCAGCAGTCCAGGGCGCTTTAGCTACAATGAGCAGTTCTTC
CDR3: CASSPGRFSYNEQFF

D: TRBD2
size: .
V: TRBV6-5
J: TRBJ2-5
DNA: TGTGCCAGCAGAGAGGCGGGGGACCACCAAGAGACCCAGTACTTC
CDR3: CASREAGDHQETQYF

D: .
size: .
V: TRBV3-1
J: TRBJ1-3
DNA: TGTGCCAGCAGCCAAGAAGGAAACACCATATATTTT
CDR3: CASSQEGNTIYF

D: TRBD2
size: few
V: TRBV28
J: TRBJ2-7
DNA: TGTGCCAGCAGTTCCTCCCCTTCCGGACTAGCGGGAGTGTTTGGGGTGAGGGCGCAGTACTTC
CDR3: CASSSSPSGLAGVFGVRAQYF

D: .
size: few
V: TRBV7-2
J: TRBJ2-1
DNA: TGTGCCAGCAGCCTGGGGGGTCACACCTACTCCTACAATGAGCAGTTCTTC
CDR3: CASSLGGHTYSYNEQFF

D: .
size: .
V: TRBV30
J: TRBJ1-3
DNA: TGTGCCTGGAGTGCGACGGCTGGAAACACCATATATTTT
CDR3: CAWSATAGNTIYF

D: .
size: many
V: TRBV20-1
J: TRBJ1-3
DNA: TGCAGTGCTCCGGCGACGGACACCATATATTTT
CDR3: CSAPATDTIYF

D: TRBD1
size: once
V: TRBV7-9
J: TRBJ1-4
DNA: TGTGCCAGCAGCTTGGAAACAGGGGGTACGGGAGAAAAACTGTTTTTT
CDR3: CASSLETGGTGEKLFF

D: .
size: many
V: TRBV11-1
J: TRBJ1-1
DNA: TGTGCCAGCAGCACCGGGACGTCAACTGAAGCTTTCTTT
CDR3: CASSTGTSTEAFF

D: .
size: many
V: TRBV7-2
J: TRBJ2-7
DNA: TGTGCCAGCAGCTTAGGCAATAACGAGCAGTACTTC
CDR3: CASSLGNNEQYF

D: .
size: few
V: TRBV3-1
J: TRBJ1-2
DNA: TGTGCCAGCAGCTTGATACAGTCCTATGGCTACACCTTC
CDR3: CASSLIQSYGYTF

D: .
size: many
V: TRBV6-1
J: TRBJ2-4
DNA: TGTGCCAGCAGTGAAGGACTAGCCAAAAACATTCAGTACTTC
CDR3: CASSEGLAKNIQYF

D: .
size: few
V: TRBV27
J: TRBJ1-5
DNA: TGTGCCAGCAGTCTCGTCCAGGGGAAGCATCAGCCCCAGCATTTT
CDR3: CASSLVQGKHQPQHF

D: .
size: few
V: TRBV2
J: TRBJ2-1
DNA: TGTGCCAGCAGTGAGACGCCAAGGGAAAATGAGCAGTTCTTC
CDR3: CASSETPRENEQFF

D: .
size: .
V: TRBV29-1
J: TRBJ2-5
DNA: TGCAGCGTTGTGCGGGGAGTGGAGACCCAGTACTTC
CDR3: CSVVRGVETQYF

D: .
size: many
V: TRBV28
J: TRBJ2-4
DNA: TGTGCCAGCAGTCAGGGGGGCAAAAACATTCAGTACTTC
CDR3: CASSQGGKNIQYF

D: .
size: .
V: TRBV5-1
J: TRBJ1-6
DNA: TGCGCCAGCACACGAGGAGATAATTCACCCCTCCACTTT
CDR3: CASTRGDNSPLHF

D: .
size: .
V: TRBV3-1
J: TRBJ2-3
DNA: TGTGCCAGCAGCCAAGATCGCGGGGGCGGACACACAGATACGCAGTATTTT
CDR3: CASSQDRGGGHTDTQYF

D: TRBD1
size: many
V: TRBV29-1
J: TRBJ1-1
DNA: TGCAGCGCCCGGACAGGGACTGAAGCTTTCTTT
CDR3: CSARTGTEAFF

D: .
size: few
V: TRBV28
J: TRBJ2-1
DNA: TGTGCCAGCACCCCCGGAAGGGGGTGGAACAATGAGCAGTTCTTC
CDR3: CASTPGRGWNNEQFF

D: TRBD2
size: many
V: TRBV5-1
J: TRBJ2-7
DNA: TGCGCCAGCAGCTTGGCCCTAGCGGAGCTCGAGCAGTACTTC
CDR3: CASSLALAELEQYF

D: TRBD1
size: .
V: TRBV12-3/TRBV12-4
J: TRBJ2-3
DNA: TGTGCCAGCACCCCGGGAACAGGGGCCAGCACAGATACGCAGTATTTT
CDR3: CASTPGTGASTDTQYF

D: .
size: few
V: TRBV6-5
J: TRBJ1-1
DNA: TGTGCCAGCAGTTCGACAGAACAACTTGAAGCTTTCTTT
CDR3: CASSSTEQLEAFF

D: TRBD1
size: few
V: TRBV27
J: TRBJ1-1
DNA: TGTGCCAGCAGTTTATCGTACGGGCAGGGGGGCTTCTTT
CDR3: CASSLSYGQGGFF

D: .
size: .
V: TRBV9
J: TRBJ2-3
DNA: TGTGCCAGCAGCGTTGGGACTTCGCGGACAGATACGCAGTATTTT
CDR3: CASSVGTSRTDTQYF

D: TRBD2
size: many
V: TRBV7-2
J: TRBJ2-2
DNA: TGTGCCAGCAGCTTAGTTGGCGGGGGAGGCGGGGAGCTGTTTTTT
CDR3: CASSLVGGGGGELFF

D: TRBD2
size: .
V: TRBV6-5
J: TRBJ2-2
DNA: TGTGCCAGCAGGTCAGCGGGAGAAGCCGGGGAGCTGTTTTTT
CDR3: CASRSAGEAGELFF

D: .
size: many
V: TRBV9
J: TRBJ1-1
DNA: TGTGCCAGCAGCCCTGGGGGCGCCGACACTGAAGCTTTCTTT
CDR3: CASSPGGADTEAFF

D: .
size: .
V: TRBV7-9
J: TRBJ1-1
DNA: TGTGCCAGCAGCTCCACCCAGGGGATGAACACTGAAGCTTTCTTT
CDR3: CASSSTQGMNTEAFF

D: .
size: many
V: TRBV6-1
J: TRBJ2-2
DNA: TGTGCCAGCAGTGAATACGGGCCCTACACCGGGGAGCTGTTTTTT
CDR3: CASSEYGPYTGELFF

D: .
size: many
V: TRBV10-3
J: TRBJ2-3
DNA: TGTGCCATCAGTGTAGGGGAGACGCAGTATTTT
CDR3: CAISVGETQYF

D: TRBD1
size: many
V: TRBV5-1
J: TRBJ1-3
DNA: TGCGCCAGCAGCGGCCAGGACAGGGGCTCTGGAAACACCATATATTTT
CDR3: CASSGQDRGSGNTIYF

D: .
size: few
V: TRBV7-8
J: TRBJ1-3
DNA: TGTGCCAGCAGCTTGAGGCCGGACCCTGGTTTTGGAAACACCATATATTTT
CDR3: CASSLRPDPGFGNTIYF

D: .
size: many
V: TRBV7-2
J: TRBJ2-5
DNA: TGTGCCAGCAGCTTAGCGAGCCTAGCGAAAGAGACCCAGTACTTC
CDR3: CASSLASLAKETQYF

D: .
size: many
V: TRBV6-2/TRBV6-3
J: TRBJ1-5
DNA: TGTGCCAGCAGTAACCCAGGGGTCAATCAGCCCCAGCATTTT
CDR3: CASSNPGVNQPQHF

D: .
size: many
V: TRBV5-1
J: TRBJ2-3
DNA: TGCGCCAGCAGCACCCAGGGGCCCGCAGATACGCAGTATTTT
CDR3: CASSTQGPADTQYF

D: .
size: many
V: TRBV5-5
J: TRBJ1-3
DNA: TGTGCCAGCAGGGTAACAGGAACCCGAAACACCATATATTTT
CDR3: CASRVTGTRNTIYF

D: .
size: many
V: TRBV9
J: TRBJ2-5
DNA: TGTGCCAGCAGCGTAGTCGGGGGCTACCAAGAGACCCAGTACTTC
CDR3: CASSVVGGYQETQYF

D: .
size: many
V: TRBV19
J: TRBJ1-5
DNA: TGTGCCAGTAGTATGGGGGCTAATAGCAATCAGCCCCAGCATTTT
CDR3: CASSMGANSNQPQHF

D: .
size: many
V: TRBV5-6
J: TRBJ2-2
DNA: TGTGCCAGCAGCCGGGGTTCCGGGGAGCTGTTTTTT
CDR3: CASSRGSGELFF

D: .
size: many
V: TRBV6-5
J: TRBJ1-1
DNA: TGTGCCAGCACCGGGCAGCACACTGAAGCTTTCTTT
CDR3: CASTGQHTEAFF

D: .
size: .
V: TRBV7-2
J: TRBJ2-3
DNA: TGTGCCAGCAGCCCACCGGGGCGCGCCGGAGATACGCAGTATTTT
CDR3: CASSPPGRAGDTQYF

D: .
size: .
V: TRBV21-1
J: TRBJ2-6
DNA: TGTGCCAGCAGCAAAGAGAGGTGGTCCGGGGCCAACGTCCTGACTTTC
CDR3: CASSKERWSGANVLTF

D: .
size: many
V: TRBV7-2
J: TRBJ2-1
DNA: TGTGCCAGCAGCTTAGTTCCGCCGATCTCCTACAATGAGCAGTTCTTC
CDR3: CASSLVPPISYNEQFF

D: TRBD2
size: .
V: TRBV15
J: TRBJ2-7
DNA: TGTGCCACCAGCAGAGAGGCGGGGACTAGGTCCTACGAGCAGTACTTC
CDR3: CATSREAGTRSYEQYF

D: .
size: many
V: TRBV3-1
J: TRBJ2-7
DNA: TGTGCCAGCAGCCCCACAGAGAGCTCCTACGAGCAGTACTTC
CDR3: CASSPTESSYEQYF

D: TRBD2
size: few
V: TRBV20-1
J: TRBJ2-1
DNA: TGCAGTGCTAGAGATGGGCTAGCGGCCTACAATGAGCAGTTCTTC
CDR3: CSARDGLAAYNEQFF

D: .
size: .
V: TRBV7-2
J: TRBJ1-5
DNA: TGTGCCAGCAGCTCATCGGGCAGGGAAATAGCCCAGCATTTT
CDR3: CASSSSGREIAQHF

D: TRBD2
size: .
V: TRBV30
J: TRBJ2-1
DNA: TGTGCCTGGAGATTTGGCGGGAGTAACAATGAGCAGTTCTTC
CDR3: CAWRFGGSNNEQFF

D: .
size: .
V: TRBV7-2
J: TRBJ1-3
DNA: TGTGCCAGCAGTCTAACAGGGAATAGAAACACCATATATTTT
CDR3: CASSLTGNRNTIYF

D: TRBD1
size: few
V: TRBV29-1
J: TRBJ2-3
DNA: TGCAGCGTTGATCGCTCCGGGACAGGAACAGATACGCAGTATTTT
CDR3: CSVDRSGTGTDTQYF

D: .
size: .
V: TRBV5-1
J: TRBJ2-5
DNA: .
CDR3: CASSSSDRQETQYF

D: .
size: many
V: TRBV20-1
J: TRBJ1-1
DNA: TGCAGTGCGCGAGGGATGAACACTGAAGCTTTCTTT
CDR3: CSARGMNTEAFF